This is a list of T cell receptor beta chains from one sample in a study of T cell responses to AZD1222 COVID-19 vaccine. The method was immunoSEQ multiplex PCR; TCRdb's version includes in-frame clones alone and lacks a portion of them. The sample contains 100,000 to 140,000 clones, under 95% of which appear only once. The starting material was peripheral blood, obtained 28 days after the second AZD1222 dose. The source of these receptors is an adult who received the AZD1222 COVID-19 vaccine. The CDR3 runs from the conserved cysteine through the conserved F or W. The D gene is left open where the match is weak. Rows give clone size only sometimes, using once, few, many, or a class for an expanded clone.

TRBJ2-5 | once | TRBV19 | - | TGTGCCAGTAAAGGGGGAACGGAGACCCAGTACTTC | CASKGGTETQYF
TRBJ1-2 | once | TRBV29-1 | - | TGCAGCGTTGAGAACCTTAGCACAGCTAGTCGACGCTATGGCTACACCTTC | CSVENLSTASRRYGYTF
TRBJ1-3 | - | TRBV28 | - | TGTGCCAGCAGCCCCCCAGGGGTCACTGGAAACACCATATATTTT | CASSPPGVTGNTIYF
TRBJ2-3 | - | TRBV5-1 | - | TGCGCCAGCAGCTTGGAGGGGACAAAGAGAGATACGCAGTATTTT | CASSLEGTKRDTQYF
TRBJ1-5 | - | TRBV6-5 | - | TGTGCCAGCAGTTACTCTGGGGACCAGCCCCAGCATTTT | CASSYSGDQPQHF
TRBJ1-2 | - | TRBV4-3 | - | TGCGCCAGCAGCCAAGATTTGAACAGGGAGAACTTTATCGGCTACACCTTC | CASSQDLNRENFIGYTF
TRBJ1-4 | - | TRBV4-1 | TRBD1 | TGCGCCAGCAGCAAACAGGGGGCGGCTAATGAAAAACTGTTTTTT | CASSKQGAANEKLFF
TRBJ1-1 | - | TRBV6-5 | - | TGTGCCAGCAGCTACAGGGTAACCTCTCCAGCTTTCTTT | CASSYRVTSPAFF
TRBJ2-2 | - | TRBV2 | TRBD1 | TGTGCCAGCGGCTGGACAGGGGACACCGGGGAGCTGTTTTTT | CASGWTGDTGELFF
TRBJ2-3 | - | TRBV7-9 | - | TGTGCCAGCAGCCCCCTAGCGAGGGACACAGATACGCAGTATTTT | CASSPLARDTDTQYF
TRBJ2-7 | - | TRBV2 | - | TGTGCCAGCAGTGGGGGGGAGAGCCAATCCTACGAGCAGTACTTC | CASSGGESQSYEQYF
TRBJ2-4 | few | TRBV15 | - | TGTGCCACCAGCAGAGGGGGGGACGCCAAAAACATTCAGTACTTC | CATSRGGDAKNIQYF
TRBJ2-7 | - | TRBV6-5 | - | TGTGCCAGCAGGCAAAGAGCTAACGAGCAGTACTTC | CASRQRANEQYF
TRBJ2-1 | - | TRBV27 | - | TGTGCCAGCAGTCCGGCGGGGCCTCCCCTTGCGGACAATGAGCAGTTCTTC | CASSPAGPPLADNEQFF
TRBJ1-5 | - | TRBV19 | - | TGTGCCAGTAGTATTAAAGGATCCTTTAATCAGCCCCAGCATTTT | CASSIKGSFNQPQHF
TRBJ1-2 | - | TRBV5-1 | - | TGCGCCAGCAGCTTGGAGGGTTCGCCGGGCTACACCTTC | CASSLEGSPGYTF
TRBJ1-1 | - | TRBV19 | - | TGTGCCAGTCGCCCCTTTTCGGACACTGAAGCTTTCTTT | CASRPFSDTEAFF
TRBJ1-2 | - | TRBV14 | - | TGTGCCAGCAGCCAAGATTCAGGGGCGCACAGCTATGGCTACACCTTC | CASSQDSGAHSYGYTF
TRBJ2-2 | - | TRBV2 | - | TGTGCCAGCCGGTTGGAGGGTCCTCTACAAGGCACCGGGGAGCTGTTTTTT | CASRLEGPLQGTGELFF
TRBJ2-7 | - | TRBV29-1 | TRBD1 | TGCAGCGTTGAGGGGGCAGGGGGTAACGAGCAGTACTTC | CSVEGAGGNEQYF
TRBJ1-5 | - | TRBV4-1 | TRBD1 | TGCGCCAGCAGGGGACAGGGAAGGGAGAATCAGCCCCAGCATTTT | CASRGQGRENQPQHF
TRBJ2-3 | - | TRBV5-1 | TRBD2 | TGCGCCAGCAGCCCCAGACTAGCGGGGGTCACAGATACGCAGTATTTT | CASSPRLAGVTDTQYF
TRBJ2-7 | once | TRBV15 | - | TGTGCCACCAGCGGGGAGAACTACGAGCAGTACTTC | CATSGENYEQYF
TRBJ1-2 | - | TRBV7-9 | - | TGTGCCAGCAGCTTAATCTTCTATGGCTACACCTTC | CASSLIFYGYTF
TRBJ2-2 | - | TRBV10-1 | TRBD1 | TGCGCCAGCAGTGATATGACAGGGGGGACCGGGGAGCTGTTTTTT | CASSDMTGGTGELFF
TRBJ1-5 | - | TRBV5-1 | - | TGCGCCAGCAGCTTGGCAGGGGTAGATCAGCCCCAGCATTTT | CASSLAGVDQPQHF
TRBJ2-2 | once | TRBV9 | - | TGTGCCAGCAGCGTAGGTGGGATCGAGGACACCGGGGAGCTGTTTTTT | CASSVGGIEDTGELFF
TRBJ1-2 | - | TRBV6-2/TRBV6-3 | - | TGTGCCAGCAGTTCGGGACTCAACTATGGCTACACCTTC | CASSSGLNYGYTF
TRBJ2-5 | - | TRBV4-1 | TRBD1 | TGCGCCAGCAGCCATTCTACCGGGACAGGGGGAATGAAGACCCAGTACTTC | CASSHSTGTGGMKTQYF
TRBJ2-1 | - | TRBV14 | TRBD2 | TGTGCCAGCAGCCAATGGACTAGCGGGAGTGATGAGCAGTTCTTC | CASSQWTSGSDEQFF
TRBJ2-2 | - | TRBV19 | TRBD1 | TGTGCCGTAGAAACCGGGACAGGGGGCAACACCGGGGAGCTGTTTTTT | CAVETGTGGNTGELFF